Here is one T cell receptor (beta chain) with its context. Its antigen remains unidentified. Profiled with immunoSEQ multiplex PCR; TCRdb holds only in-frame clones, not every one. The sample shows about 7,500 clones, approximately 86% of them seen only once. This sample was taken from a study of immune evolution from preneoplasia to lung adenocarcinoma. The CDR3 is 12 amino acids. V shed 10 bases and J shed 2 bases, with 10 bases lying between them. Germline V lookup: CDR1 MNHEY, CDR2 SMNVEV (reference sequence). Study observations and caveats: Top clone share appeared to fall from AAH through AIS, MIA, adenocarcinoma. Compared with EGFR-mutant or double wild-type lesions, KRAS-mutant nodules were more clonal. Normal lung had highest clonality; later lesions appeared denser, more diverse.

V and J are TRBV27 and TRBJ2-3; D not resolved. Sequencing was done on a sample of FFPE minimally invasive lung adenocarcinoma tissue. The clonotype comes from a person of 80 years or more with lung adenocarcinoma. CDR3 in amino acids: CATGRNTDTQYF. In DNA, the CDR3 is TGTGCCACCGGCAGGAACACAGATACGCAGTATTTT.